The 4 T cell receptor beta chains given below trace back to one sample, sequenced in a study of regulatory T cells in long-lasting Graves disease. Time point meaning: newly diagnosed GD, antithyroid drugs for less than 3 months. The TCR library was prepared using RNA isolated from PBMCs. Building of the TCR beta libraries involved iRepertoire HTBI primers and Arm-PCR of CDR3 regions. In TCRdb, the multiplex PCR reads were re-called with MiXCR into one record per CDR3 protein. The sample has about 540,000 distinct CDR3 sequences; approximately 13% are singletons. These records were also assigned to another study, of T cells in Graves' hyperthyroidism and ophthalmopathy.

The sequences come from peripheral blood mononuclear cells (PBMCs), collected at new diagnosis, from a patient treated with antithyroid drugs. Receptor source: a man in his thirties or forties with Graves disease.

This chain links TRBV27 with TRBJ2-1, with TRBD1 as a possible D gene (6 bases). Between the trimmed V and J ends, which lost 3 bases and 8 bases, there was a span of 14 bases. This CDR3 spans 14 amino acids. Germline CDR1 is MNHEY and CDR2 is SMNVEV (reference sequence). The chain's CDR3 is CASSFLRGFDEQFF. CDR3 sequence (DNA): TGTGCCAGCAGTTTTCTAAGGGGGTTCGATGAGCAGTTCTTC.

This clonotype occurred many times. The V and J genes are TRBV2 and TRBJ1-5; TRBD1 might be the D (5 bases). V was cut by 8 bases and J by 1 base, with 12 bases left in between. The CDR3 spans 14 residues. From germline, CDR1 is SNHLY and CDR2 FYNNEI. The CDR3 loop is CASGGVLSNQPQHF. The CDR3 DNA is TGTGCCAGCGGGGGGGTCTTGAGCAATCAGCCCCAGCATTTT.

This clonotype was observed a handful of times. This chain uses TRBV5-4 with TRBJ2-7; 7 nucleotides align to TRBD1. The CDR3 consists of 12 residues. Germline CDR1 and CDR2: SGHNT and YYREEE (reference sequence). V was pared by 4 bases and J by 7 bases, with 5 bases of the junction left unmatched. In DNA, the CDR3 is TGTGCCAGCAGCCCAGGACAGGAAGAGCAGTACTTC. The encoded protein is CASSPGQEEQYF.

This clonotype was counted ten times or more. The chain employs TRBV20-1 and TRBJ2-7, with a weak D call TRBD2 (5 bases). The length of the CDR3 is 13 residues. Germline V gives CDR1 DFQATT, CDR2 SNEGSKA (reference sequence). V was pared by 3 bases and J by 2 bases, with 11 bases between. The CDR3 bases are TGCAGTGCTAGTATCGACGGGACCTACGAGCAGTACTTC. Protein: CSASIDGTYEQYF.